Following are 30 T cell receptor beta chains from one sample sequenced in a study of T cell changes during pregnancy in multiple sclerosis. Method: immunoSEQ multiplex PCR; TCRdb's copy keeps in-frame clones and lacks some. The sample carries just under 95,000 clones, 85% to 95% recorded once. The specimen comprised peripheral blood, sampled in the first trimester of pregnancy. The receptors here all came from a female donor with multiple sclerosis, enrolled in a pregnancy study.

The V and J genes are TRBV7-2 and TRBJ2-1; a possible D gene is TRBD1 (6 bases). The V end lost 2 bases, the J end lost 3 bases, and 14 bases lay between the germline ends. The CDR3 length is 16 residues. Germline lookup yields CDR1 SGHTA and CDR2 FQGNSA. DNA of the CDR3: TGTGCCAGCAGCTTACTAAGGGACATCCTCTACAATGAGCAGTTCTTC. Its protein product is CASSLLRDILYNEQFF.

The J gene is TRBJ2-7, the V gene TRBV9; 12 bases agree with TRBD2. CDR1 and CDR2 from the germline V gene are SGDLS and YYNGEE. The junction had 8 bases not matched to a gene; V was cut back by 4 bases and J by 9 bases. This CDR3 has 14 residues. CDR3 residues: CASSPTSGSRLQYF. CDR3 DNA: TGTGCCAGCAGCCCGACTAGCGGGAGCCGATTGCAGTACTTC.

The CDR3 nucleotides are TGTGCCAGCAGTCGTGGACTAGCGGGCACAGATACGCAGTATTTT. It encodes CASSRGLAGTDTQYF. The chain carries TRBV6-5 and TRBJ2-3, with 10 bases fitting TRBD2. The CDR3 extends over 15 amino acids. CDR1 and CDR2 from the germline V gene are MNHEY and SVGAGI. The V gene end was trimmed by 5 bases and the J gene end by 1 base; junction bases not matched to a gene: 3.

The chain employs TRBV28 and TRBJ2-3, with D uncertain. The germline gives CDR1 MDHEN, CDR2 SYDVKM. With 5 bases removed from V and 2 bases from J, the gap between germline ends came to 14 bases. The CDR3 contains 15 residues. In nucleotides, the CDR3 is TGTGCCAGCAGTCTACCCCTAGGTCTCACAGATACGCAGTATTTT. Protein product: CASSLPLGLTDTQYF.

The V and J genes are TRBV7-9 and TRBJ1-5; D not resolved. The CDR3 is 17 amino acids. V was trimmed by 3 bases and J by 5 bases, leaving 20 bases between them. CDR1 and CDR2 (germline): SEHNR, FQNEAQ (reference sequence). In DNA form, the CDR3 reads TGTGCCAGCAGCTTGGCGACTAGCGCCTATGGTGATCAGCCCCAGCATTTT. It yields the protein CASSLATSAYGDQPQHF. The variable domain in full, completed from reference TRBV7-9 and TRBJ1-5, reads DTGVSQNPRHKITKRGQNVTFRCDPISEHNRLYWYRQTLGQGPEFLTYFQNEAQLEKSRLLSDRFSAERPKGSFSTLEIQRTEQGDSAMYLCASSLATSAYGDQPQHFGDGTRLSIL.

The chain is built from TRBV6-5 and TRBJ2-3; 8 positions match TRBD2. This CDR3 region has 14 residues. Trimming took 4 bases from V and 6 from J; bases not matched to a gene: 6. Germline CDR1 is MNHEY and CDR2 is SVGAGI. CDR3 DNA: TGTGCCAGCAGTTCGGGACTAGTCCCCGATACGCAGTATTTT. The encoded protein is CASSSGLVPDTQYF.

The chain joins TRBV20-1 to TRBJ2-3, with TRBD2 matching 7 bases. The CDR3 runs 10 residues. CDR1 is DFQATT and CDR2 is SNEGSKA in the germline V gene (reference sequence). DNA for the CDR3: TGCAGGGCGGGGGAGGATACGCAGTATTTT. Its translation is CRAGEDTQYF.

The gene calls are TRBV15 and TRBJ1-2; maybe TRBD1 (6 bases). This CDR3 is 14 amino acids long. V lost 5 bases, J lost 12 bases, and 22 bases lay in between. Germline-derived CDR1 and CDR2 are LNHNV and YYDKDF (reference sequence). CDR3 DNA sequence: TGTGCCACCAGCCTTTTGGACAGTTTTCTAAGTCACACCTTC. It specifies CATSLLDSFLSHTF.

The rearrangement links TRBV5-6 to TRBJ2-7; 7 bases match TRBD1. From germline, CDR1 is SGHDT and CDR2 YYEEEE. V gave up 2 bases and J gave up 7 bases; unmatched junction bases: 9. This CDR3 contains 14 residues. The CDR3 reads CASSFPGQQSEQYF. The CDR3 DNA reads as TGTGCCAGCAGCTTCCCGGGACAGCAGTCGGAGCAGTACTTC.

The count of this clone is one. V usage is TRBV28 and J usage is TRBJ2-7; 7 bases agree with TRBD1. Germline CDR1 MDHEN, CDR2 SYDVKM. With 3 bases clipped from V and 1 base from J, the junction kept 6 bases outside the gene matches. This CDR3 is built from 15 residues. The chain's CDR3 is CASSFSRQGSYEQYF. CDR3 nucleotide sequence: TGTGCCAGCAGTTTCTCCCGACAGGGTTCCTACGAGCAGTACTTC. Drawing the rest from reference TRBV28 and TRBJ2-7, the complete variable domain is DVKVTQSSRYLVKRTGEKVFLECVQDMDHENMFWYRQDPGLGLRLIYFSYDVKMKEKGDIPEGYSVSREKKERFSLILESASTNQTSMYLCASSFSRQGSYEQYFGPGTRLTVT.

This clone was detected only once. A junction end diverges from the germline sequence, so it may reflect a read error. The chain carries TRBV27 and TRBJ2-7, with a weak D call TRBD1 (5 bases). Germline CDR1 and CDR2: MNHEY and SMNVEV (reference sequence). There are 15 residues in the CDR3. This CDR3 is CASSPLIGDFYERYF. The CDR3 DNA follows: TGTGCCAGCAGCCCCTTAATAGGGGATTTCTACGAGCGGTACTTC.

The gene calls are TRBV18 and TRBJ1-2; perhaps TRBD1 as D (6 bases). This CDR3 is built from 14 residues. CDR1 KGHSH and CDR2 LQKENI come from the germline V gene. The V and J ends lost 1 base and 2 bases respectively, with 8 bases between them. For the CDR3, the DNA is TGTGCCAGCTCACCACGGGACATAAACTATGGCTACACCTTC. This codes for CASSPRDINYGYTF. The full variable domain, completed using reference TRBV18 and TRBJ1-2, is NAGVMQNPRHLVRRRGQEARLRCSPMKGHSHVYWYRQLPEEGLKFMVYLQKENIIDESGMPKERFSAEFPKEGPSILRIQQVVRGDSAAYFCASSPRDINYGYTFGSGTRLTVV.

This chain connects TRBV29-1 to TRBJ2-7, with 8 bases identical to TRBD1. Germline V gene sequence: CDR1 SQVTM, CDR2 ANQGSEA. This CDR3 comprises 14 residues. After removal of 5 bases from V and 7 bases from J, the junction contained 13 bases not matched to a gene. CDR3 loop: CSVSGTGLLREQYF. CDR3 bases: TGCAGCGTTTCCGGGACAGGTCTACTGAGAGAGCAGTACTTC.

This clone was detected only once. The rearrangement joins TRBV5-1 to TRBJ2-7, with TRBD1 matching 8 bases. V lost 4 bases, J lost 3 bases, and 0 bases stayed unmatched. CDR1 is SGHRS and CDR2 is YFSETQ in the germline V gene. The CDR3 contains 12 residues. CDR3 amino acids: CASSTGGYEQYF. The CDR3 DNA is TGCGCCAGCAGCACAGGGGGCTACGAGCAGTACTTC.

For the CDR3, the DNA is TGCGCCAGCAGCTTGGAGCAGGGCCAATCCTATGGCTACACCTTC. This translates into CASSLEQGQSYGYTF. The genes are TRBV5-1 and TRBJ1-2, with TRBD1 as a possible D gene (5 bases). Germline V lookup: CDR1 SGHRS, CDR2 YFSETQ. The ends were cut back, 0 bases at V and 4 bases at J, with 13 bases in the middle. This CDR3 spans 15 amino acids.

Here the CDR3 DNA reads TGTGCCAGCAGCGGAGGTAGGGGAATGAAGGAAGAGACCCAGTACTTC. Translated, it gives CASSGGRGMKEETQYF. The chain links TRBV9 to TRBJ2-5, with D perhaps TRBD1 (5 bases). The CDR3 has 16 residues. Trimming shortened V by 3 bases and J by 3 bases, and 18 bases separated the two germline ends. The V gene's germline CDR1 is SGDLS and CDR2 YYNGEE.

V usage is TRBV13 and J usage is TRBJ2-3, with a possible D match to TRBD2 (6 bases). Trimming took 4 bases from V and 2 from J, leaving 13 bases between them. CDR1 is PRHDT and CDR2 is FYEKMQ in the germline V gene (reference sequence). CDR3 length: 15 residues. The CDR3 region is CASSWGGLNTDTQYF. CDR3 coding DNA: TGTGCCAGCAGCTGGGGAGGACTAAACACAGATACGCAGTATTTT.

The rearrangement links TRBV7-9 to TRBJ1-3, with 8 bases lining up with TRBD1. CDR3 length: 16 amino acids. The germline V gene encodes CDR1 SEHNR and CDR2 FQNEAQ (reference sequence). The V segment lost 5 bases and the J segment 2 bases; nucleotides outside the gene matches: 8. CDR3 DNA sequence: TGTGCCAGCAGCCTATCGACAGGGGCGGCTGGAAACACCATATATTTT. This translates into CASSLSTGAAGNTIYF.

This clone was counted once. The chain joins TRBV5-6 to TRBJ1-2, with 10 positions matching TRBD1. Germline CDR1 and CDR2: SGHDT and YYEEEE. J was trimmed by 7 bases and V by 3 bases; bases with no gene match: 6. CDR3 length: 14 amino acids. CDR3 DNA: TGTGCCAGCAGCTCCGAGGACAGGGGGTCTGGCTACACCTTC. It translates to CASSSEDRGSGYTF.

Here the CDR3 reads CASSPGTAPRLPQHF. DNA of the CDR3: TGTGCCAGCAGTCCCGGGACAGCCCCGAGATTGCCCCAGCATTTT. The J gene is TRBJ1-5, the V gene TRBV7-9; 7 nucleotides align to TRBD1. The V gene end was trimmed by 6 bases and the J gene end by 9 bases; junction bases not matched to a gene: 14. The germline V gene has CDR1 SEHNR and CDR2 FQNEAQ (reference sequence). The CDR3 length is 15 residues.

The V call is TRBV19, the J call TRBJ2-5; 9 positions match TRBD1. In germline, CDR1 is LNHDA, CDR2 SQIVND (reference sequence). Losses at the gene ends were 2 bases for V and 2 bases for J; bases not matched to a gene: 15. This CDR3 contains 19 residues. The CDR3 protein is CASSITQGAGMKKQETQYF. CDR3 in DNA: TGTGCCAGTAGTATAACACAGGGGGCGGGTATGAAGAAGCAAGAGACCCAGTACTTC.

The rearrangement uses TRBV7-8 and TRBJ1-2, with D perhaps matching TRBD1 (6 bases). There are 13 residues in the CDR3. V dropped 5 bases and J dropped 5 bases, with 12 bases sitting between them. Germline V gives CDR1 SGHVS, CDR2 FQNEAQ. CDR3 nucleotide sequence: TGTGCCAGCAGCCACAGGGAGGGTTATGGCTACACCTTC. Translation: CASSHREGYGYTF.

This chain connects TRBV19 to TRBJ1-1; D is unresolved. The CDR3 loop spans 14 amino acids. Germline loops: CDR1 LNHDA, CDR2 SQIVND (reference sequence). V lost 2 bases, J lost 2 bases, and 9 bases lay in between. The CDR3 protein is CASSINSLNTEAFF. The CDR3 DNA follows: TGTGCCAGTAGTATAAACAGCCTCAACACTGAAGCTTTCTTT.

The J gene is TRBJ2-7, the V gene TRBV7-9, with a possible D match to TRBD1 (6 bases). The germline gives CDR1 SEHNR, CDR2 FQNEAQ (reference sequence). The CDR3 sequence is 13 residues long. Deletions cut 5 bases from V and 7 bases from J, with 15 bases between. The CDR3 DNA follows: TGTGCCAGCAGCCCTTGGACAGCGAGGGAGCAGTACTTC. Protein sequence: CASSPWTAREQYF.

The chain carries TRBV28 and TRBJ2-7, with a possible D match to TRBD2 (5 bases). The CDR3 covers 15 residues. V lost 8 bases to trimming and J lost 1 base, with 18 bases between them. Germline-derived CDR1 and CDR2 are MDHEN and SYDVKM. Here the CDR3 reads CASGADWTGSYEQYF. The CDR3 nucleotides read TGTGCCAGCGGTGCTGACTGGACTGGATCCTACGAGCAGTACTTC.

V is TRBV7-8 and J is TRBJ2-7, with 9 nucleotides matching TRBD1. V was clipped by 2 bases and J by 6 bases; unmatched bases: 8. The CDR3 contains 15 residues. CDR1 is SGHVS and CDR2 is FQNEAQ in the germline V gene. CDR3 loop: CASSLLGQGYSEQYF. CDR3 nucleotides: TGTGCCAGCAGCTTATTGGGACAGGGTTATTCCGAGCAGTACTTC.

The chain uses TRBV2 and TRBJ2-2; D possibly corresponds to TRBD2 (6 bases). This CDR3 has 13 residues. Trimming took off 7 bases at V and 6 bases at J, with 12 bases between the two ends. Germline V gives CDR1 SNHLY, CDR2 FYNNEI. CDR3: CASTAGVPGELFF. The DNA for the CDR3 is TGTGCCAGCACAGCGGGTGTCCCCGGGGAGCTGTTTTTT.

This chain links TRBV28 with TRBJ2-5; 7 bases fit TRBD1. CDR3 length equals 16 residues. V shed 2 bases and J 2 bases; nucleotides not matched to a gene: 8. In germline, CDR1 is MDHEN, CDR2 SYDVKM. The CDR3 spells CASSLRHLGQQETQYF. The CDR3 DNA reads as TGTGCCAGCAGTTTAAGACACCTGGGACAGCAAGAGACCCAGTACTTC.

This clone was seen only a few times. This chain uses TRBV5-1 with TRBJ1-1; D is uncertain. Trimming pared 1 base from V and 4 bases from J, leaving 14 bases between. Germline CDR1 is SGHRS and CDR2 is YFSETQ. This CDR3 spans 15 amino acids. This CDR3 reads CASSLWPAAGTEAFF. The CDR3 DNA follows: TGCGCCAGCAGCTTGTGGCCCGCCGCAGGCACTGAAGCTTTCTTT.

This clone was observed a handful of times. The chain employs TRBV9 and TRBJ2-1, with D possibly TRBD2 on 5 matching bases. The germline gives CDR1 SGDLS, CDR2 YYNGEE. CDR3 length equals 15 residues. Trimming took 4 bases from V and 3 from J, leaving 14 bases between them. In DNA, the CDR3 is TGTGCCAGCAGCCCTCCGGTAGCGCTCTACAATGAGCAGTTCTTC. It translates to CASSPPVALYNEQFF.